This T cell receptor (beta chain) comes out of a study of identical twins. Whole-study results and caveats: There was more out-of-frame TCR alpha sharing in monozygotic twins than models estimated. Out-of-frame beta sequences exhibited a weaker degree of excess twin sharing.

This clonotype came up many times. Its specificity is not known. Addition of a universal primer site occurred through template switching, and cDNA carried unique molecular identifiers. TCRdb processed the 5' RACE reads anew with MiXCR; each CDR3 protein has one entry. The sample has around 230,000 distinct CDR3 sequences; 6.5% are singletons. The CDR3 covers 10 residues. V dropped 6 bases and J dropped 10; count of bases not matched to a gene: 1. The germline V gene encodes CDR1 ENHRY and CDR2 SYGVKD. These data also formed part of another study, on T cells expressing NK-cell markers. That paper states: Each of a handful of donors carried dominant NKG2C+ clonotypes accounting for about 1.0-8% of CD8+ T cells.

The chain links TRBV10-3 to TRBJ1-2, with 8 nucleotides matching TRBD1. Sample: CD8+ T cells sorted from blood. The clonotype comes from a woman between 18 and 29 years old in good health. The CDR3 spells CAIRDRDYTF. The CDR3, as DNA: TGTGCCATCAGGGACAGGGACTACACCTTC.